These T cell receptor beta chains were read from a single sample in a study of blood T cell repertoires in COVID-19. Using immunoSEQ multiplex PCR, the repertoire was profiled, and TCRdb retains in-frame clones only, with some absent. The sample contains some 100,000 clones, roughly 89% of which appear only once. Sequencing was done on a sample of peripheral blood. The receptors shown here come from a human donor with acute or convalescent COVID-19. The donor label of this sample is uncertain. The conserved cysteine and the conserved F or W are not part of the CDR3 here. Clone size is given for some rows only: seen once, a few or many times, or a class if the clone is expanded.

v_call: TRBV5-1; j_call: TRBJ1-1; clone_size: .; cdr3_aa: ASSLQQLGSGEAF
v_call: TRBV25-1; j_call: TRBJ2-1; clone_size: .; cdr3_aa: ASSEWGGRSSYNEQF
v_call: TRBV18; j_call: TRBJ1-6; clone_size: .; cdr3_aa: ASSPIPHSSPLH
v_call: TRBV9; j_call: TRBJ2-3; clone_size: .; cdr3_aa: ASSPQLAGISTDTQY
v_call: TRBV3-1/TRBV3-2; j_call: TRBJ1-2; clone_size: .; cdr3_aa: ASSQDPGTGSYGYT
v_call: TRBV4-1; j_call: TRBJ1-1; clone_size: .; cdr3_aa: ASSQEMSMNTEAF
v_call: TRBV6-2/TRBV6-3; j_call: TRBJ2-7; clone_size: few; cdr3_aa: ASSGGPAASGRWY
v_call: TRBV30; j_call: TRBJ1-4; clone_size: .; cdr3_aa: ASSTGYLTNEKLF
v_call: TRBV3-1/TRBV3-2; j_call: TRBJ1-2; clone_size: .; cdr3_aa: ASSPGTGVYGYT
v_call: TRBV7-8; j_call: TRBJ2-5; clone_size: .; cdr3_aa: ASSPATISGTQY
v_call: TRBV7-2; j_call: TRBJ2-5; clone_size: .; cdr3_aa: ASSPNSQETQY
v_call: TRBV5-8; j_call: TRBJ2-3; clone_size: .; cdr3_aa: ASSLAVTGGITDTQY
v_call: TRBV19; j_call: TRBJ2-1; clone_size: medium-sized; cdr3_aa: ASGPDRARNEQF
v_call: TRBV28; j_call: TRBJ1-1; clone_size: .; cdr3_aa: ASSLVGSTEAF
v_call: TRBV11-2; j_call: TRBJ2-3; clone_size: once; cdr3_aa: ASSSIKERGPRDTQY